Listed below are T cell receptor beta chains from one sample, sequenced in a study of cytomegalovirus exposure and HLA in healthy donors. Using immunoSEQ multiplex PCR, the repertoire was profiled, and TCRdb retains in-frame clones only, with some absent. The data contain fewer than 200,000 clones, about four fifths of them seen just once; the ten biggest clones take up 4% to 5%. Sequenced: PBMCs. Receptors were obtained from a man between 25 and 39 years old in good health and CMV-seronegative. Both conserved end residues are part of each CDR3. D genes are given only for firm matches.

V gene | D gene | CDR3 protein
TRBV27 | - | CASRVDGGPSYEQYF
TRBV5-6 | - | CASRQRGYEQYF
TRBV28 | - | CASSLGSGLRGKGYTF
TRBV21-1 | - | CASNPPGHLNTEAFF
TRBV27 | - | CASSKGRGVVTEAFF
TRBV4-1 | TRBD1 | CASRGTGNTEAFF
TRBV2 | TRBD1 | CASLQGNSPLHF
TRBV27 | TRBD1 | CASSPWTGGNGYTF
TRBV5-4 | - | CASSLVGSTVAGELFF
TRBV4-1 | - | CASSQVSRLQETQYF
TRBV5-1 | TRBD1 | CASSLRTGDTGELFF
TRBV6-5 | - | CASGLANVLTF
TRBV6-5 | TRBD1 | CASGRDRAYGYTF
TRBV19 | - | CATTGGGGQYF
TRBV2 | - | CASRGVAQYF
TRBV5-1 | TRBD1 | CASRSGQTGSYEQYF
TRBV19 | - | CASSRDRQETQYF
TRBV13 | TRBD2 | CASSTPSGRPPGGRSYNEQFF
TRBV10-2 | - | CASSVPQGSGNTIYF
TRBV5-8 | TRBD1 | CASSRTPGTGDGYTF
TRBV27 | TRBD1 | CASSRPGQGYEQYF
TRBV28 | - | CASNLQGLEAFF
TRBV27 | TRBD2 | CASSLLAVSYNEQFF
TRBV27 | - | CASSSRLSPPYTQYF
TRBV7-8 | - | CASSPRDNKETQYF
TRBV7-9 | TRBD1 | CSSSFPGQGLYEQYF
TRBV6-1 | - | CASSESGKPLGSNVLTF
TRBV28 | TRBD2 | CASSSQGSGRTGELFF
TRBV7-9 | - | CSSSLNRVTSNTGELFF
TRBV27 | TRBD1 | CASSLGQGVLNTEAFF
TRBV5-4 | - | CASSLAPGLRRTDTQYF
TRBV7-9 | TRBD1 | CASSSQGDEQYF
TRBV19 | TRBD2 | CASGTSGTDTQYF
TRBV7-2 | - | CASSLSLGLYEQYF
TRBV4-2 | TRBD2 | CASSQRPGLAGTSSYNEQFF
TRBV6-8 | - | CASSYRVRDSYEQYF
TRBV7-2 | - | CASSLAAINTDTQYF
TRBV5-6 | TRBD1 | CTSSPPTGGLFYEQYF
TRBV29-1 | - | CSVTAGEAFF
TRBV27 | - | CASSLSRGAGTSQFF
TRBV28 | - | CASSLVGAEKWEQYF
TRBV27 | TRBD2 | CASSRGTSGSGDTQYF
TRBV30 | - | CAWSDGHIYTYEQYF
TRBV28 | - | CASNLQGTFYEQYF
TRBV6-5 | TRBD2 | CASNGLAGYEQYF
TRBV7-2 | - | CASSTGMANEKLFF
TRBV5-1 | - | CASKRAGGVNYGYTF
TRBV5-6 | - | CASSLDRAAYEQYF
TRBV28 | TRBD1 | CASSPPGQGYYEQYF
TRBV27 | TRBD1 | CASSSDRWLNEKLFF
TRBV10-1 | - | CASRYRSGSNEKLFF
TRBV5-5 | - | CASSYGYGYTF
TRBV7-2 | - | CASSGRTGAYEQYF
TRBV27 | TRBD2 | CASSLVLAGGRDTQYF